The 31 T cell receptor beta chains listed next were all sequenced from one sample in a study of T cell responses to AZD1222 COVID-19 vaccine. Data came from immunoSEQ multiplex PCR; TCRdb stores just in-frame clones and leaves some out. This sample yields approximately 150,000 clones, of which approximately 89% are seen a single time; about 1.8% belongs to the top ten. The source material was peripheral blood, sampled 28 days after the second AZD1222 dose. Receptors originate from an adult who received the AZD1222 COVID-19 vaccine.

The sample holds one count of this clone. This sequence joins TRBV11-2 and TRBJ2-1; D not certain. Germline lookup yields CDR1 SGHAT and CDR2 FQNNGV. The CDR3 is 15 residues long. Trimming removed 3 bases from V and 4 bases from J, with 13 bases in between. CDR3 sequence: CASSFELTLYNEQFF. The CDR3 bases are TGTGCCAGCAGCTTCGAATTAACCCTATACAATGAGCAGTTCTTC.

The CDR3: CASSTNRVDTQYF. CDR3 sequence (DNA): TGTGCCAGCAGCACAAACAGGGTTGATACGCAGTATTTT. The genes are TRBV11-3 and TRBJ2-3; perhaps TRBD1 as D (6 bases). The CDR3 covers 13 residues. The germline V and J ends were trimmed by 5 bases and 6 bases, with 12 bases remaining between them. Germline CDR1 reads SGHNT; CDR2 reads YENEEA.

The CDR3 region has the DNA TGTGCCACCAGCGGGCGCCTTGCGAGAGGAACAGATACGCAGTATTTT. It translates to CATSGRLARGTDTQYF. This chain uses TRBV15 with TRBJ2-3; D not resolved. Between the trimmed V and J ends, which lost 5 bases and 3 bases, there was a span of 18 bases. The germline gives CDR1 LNHNV, CDR2 YYDKDF (reference sequence). The CDR3 consists of 16 residues.

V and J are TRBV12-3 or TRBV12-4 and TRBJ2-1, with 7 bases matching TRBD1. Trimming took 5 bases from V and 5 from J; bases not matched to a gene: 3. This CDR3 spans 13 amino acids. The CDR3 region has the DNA TGTGCCAGCAGTCGGGACAGTAACAATGAGCAGTTCTTC. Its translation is CASSRDSNNEQFF.

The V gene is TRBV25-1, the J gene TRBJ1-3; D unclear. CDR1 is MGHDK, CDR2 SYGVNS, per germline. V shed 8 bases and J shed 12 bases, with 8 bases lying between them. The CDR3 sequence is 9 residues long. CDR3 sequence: CASHSHIYF. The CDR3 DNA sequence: TGTGCCAGCCATTCCCACATATATTTT.

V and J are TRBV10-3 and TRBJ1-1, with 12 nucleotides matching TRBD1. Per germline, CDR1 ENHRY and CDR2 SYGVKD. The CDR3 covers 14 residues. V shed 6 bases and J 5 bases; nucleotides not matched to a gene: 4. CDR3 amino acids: CAISRDRGLTEAFF. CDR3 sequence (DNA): TGTGCCATCAGCCGGGACAGGGGGCTAACTGAAGCTTTCTTT.

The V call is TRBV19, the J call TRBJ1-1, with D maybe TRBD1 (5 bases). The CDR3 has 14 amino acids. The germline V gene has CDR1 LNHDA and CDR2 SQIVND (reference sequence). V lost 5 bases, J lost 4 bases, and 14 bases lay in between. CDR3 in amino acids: CASSYGPRGTEAFF. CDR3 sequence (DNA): TGTGCCAGTAGTTACGGCCCGAGGGGCACTGAAGCTTTCTTT.

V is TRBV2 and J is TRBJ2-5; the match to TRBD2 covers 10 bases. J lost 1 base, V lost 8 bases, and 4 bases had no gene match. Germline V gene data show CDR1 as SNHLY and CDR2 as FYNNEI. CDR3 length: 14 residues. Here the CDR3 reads CASLLAGAQETQYF. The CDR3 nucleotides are TGTGCCAGCCTTCTAGCGGGAGCCCAAGAGACCCAGTACTTC.

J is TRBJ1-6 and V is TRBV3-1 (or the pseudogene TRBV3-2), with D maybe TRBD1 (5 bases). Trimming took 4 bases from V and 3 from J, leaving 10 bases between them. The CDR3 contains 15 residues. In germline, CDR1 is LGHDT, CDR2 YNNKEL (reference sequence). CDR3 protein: CASSPRQGYNSPLHF. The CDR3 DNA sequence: TGTGCCAGCAGCCCCCGGCAGGGCTATAATTCACCCCTCCACTTT.

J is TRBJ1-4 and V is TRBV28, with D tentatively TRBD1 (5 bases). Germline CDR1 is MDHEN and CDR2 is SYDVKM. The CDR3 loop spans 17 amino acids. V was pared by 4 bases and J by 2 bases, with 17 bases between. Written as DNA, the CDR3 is TGTGCCAGCAGTTCCCCATCCGGGGCAGGTACTAATGAAAAACTGTTTTTT. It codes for CASSSPSGAGTNEKLFF.

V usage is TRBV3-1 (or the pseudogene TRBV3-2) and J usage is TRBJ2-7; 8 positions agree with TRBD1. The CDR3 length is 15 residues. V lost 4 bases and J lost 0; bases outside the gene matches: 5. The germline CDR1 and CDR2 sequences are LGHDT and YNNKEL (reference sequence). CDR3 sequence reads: CASSRFRGPSYEQYF. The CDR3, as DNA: TGTGCCAGCAGCCGATTCAGGGGGCCCTCCTACGAGCAGTACTTC.

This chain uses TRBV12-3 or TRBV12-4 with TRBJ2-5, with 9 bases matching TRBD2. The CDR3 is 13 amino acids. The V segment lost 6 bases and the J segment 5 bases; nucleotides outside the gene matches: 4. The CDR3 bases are TGTGCCAGCAGAGGGACTAGCTGGGAGACCCAGTACTTC. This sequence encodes CASRGTSWETQYF.

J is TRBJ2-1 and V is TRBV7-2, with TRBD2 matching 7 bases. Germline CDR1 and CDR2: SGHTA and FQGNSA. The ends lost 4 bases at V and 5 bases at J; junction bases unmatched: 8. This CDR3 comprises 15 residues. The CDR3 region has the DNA TGTGCCAGCAGCTCGTACCGGGACTACAACAATGAGCAGTTCTTC. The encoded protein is CASSSYRDYNNEQFF.

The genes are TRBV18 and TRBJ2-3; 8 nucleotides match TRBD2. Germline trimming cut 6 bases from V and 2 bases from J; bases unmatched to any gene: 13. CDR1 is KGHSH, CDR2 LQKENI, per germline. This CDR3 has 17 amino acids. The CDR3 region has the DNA TGTGCCAGCTCCCCAAGGATAACGGGAGGGATCACAGATACGCAGTATTTT. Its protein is CASSPRITGGITDTQYF.

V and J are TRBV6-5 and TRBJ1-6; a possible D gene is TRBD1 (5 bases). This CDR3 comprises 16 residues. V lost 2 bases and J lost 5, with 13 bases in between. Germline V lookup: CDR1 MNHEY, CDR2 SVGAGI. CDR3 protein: CASSYDWETDNSPLHF. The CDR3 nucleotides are TGTGCCAGCAGTTACGACTGGGAGACAGATAATTCACCCCTCCACTTT.

CDR3: CATSTFYTEAFF. CDR3 DNA: TGTGCCACCAGCACTTTTTACACTGAAGCTTTCTTT. This chain links TRBV15 with TRBJ1-1; D not resolved. Germline lookup yields CDR1 LNHNV and CDR2 YYDKDF (reference sequence). The CDR3 sequence is 12 residues long. Trimming took off 4 bases at V and 3 bases at J, with 6 bases between the two ends.

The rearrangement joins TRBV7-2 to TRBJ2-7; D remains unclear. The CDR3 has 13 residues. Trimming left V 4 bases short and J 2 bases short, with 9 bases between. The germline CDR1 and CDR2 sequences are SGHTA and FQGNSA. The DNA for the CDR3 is TGTGCCAGCAGCTCCGGTTACCCCTACGAGCAGTACTTC. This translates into CASSSGYPYEQYF. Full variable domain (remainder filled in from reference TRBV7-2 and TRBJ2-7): GAGVSQSPSNKVTEKGKDVELRCDPISGHTALYWYRQSLGQGLEFLIYFQGNSAPDKSGLPSDRFSAERTGGSVSTLTIQRTQQEDSAVYLCASSSGYPYEQYFGPGTRLTVT.

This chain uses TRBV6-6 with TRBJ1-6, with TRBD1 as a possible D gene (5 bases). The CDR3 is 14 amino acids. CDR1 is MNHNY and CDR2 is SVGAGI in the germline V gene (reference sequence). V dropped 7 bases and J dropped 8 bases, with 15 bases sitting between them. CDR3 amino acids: CASKKGSWDSPLHF. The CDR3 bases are TGTGCCAGCAAAAAGGGGAGCTGGGATTCACCCCTCCACTTT.

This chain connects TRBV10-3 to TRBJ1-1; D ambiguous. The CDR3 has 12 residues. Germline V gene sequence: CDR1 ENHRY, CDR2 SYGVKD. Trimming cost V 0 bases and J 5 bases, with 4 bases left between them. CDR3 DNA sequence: TGTGCCATCAGTGAGTCTCAGACTGAAGCTTTCTTT. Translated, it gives CAISESQTEAFF.

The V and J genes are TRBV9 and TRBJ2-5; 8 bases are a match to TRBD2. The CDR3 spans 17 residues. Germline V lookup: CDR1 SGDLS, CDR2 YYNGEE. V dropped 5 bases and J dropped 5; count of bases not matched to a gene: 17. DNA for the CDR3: TGTGCCAGCAGAGGTGGGGAGCGGGGGTCGATTTGGGAGACCCAGTACTTC. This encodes CASRGGERGSIWETQYF.

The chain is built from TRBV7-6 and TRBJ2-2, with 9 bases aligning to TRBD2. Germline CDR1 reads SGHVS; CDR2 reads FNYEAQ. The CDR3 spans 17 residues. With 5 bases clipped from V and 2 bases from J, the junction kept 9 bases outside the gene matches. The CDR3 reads CASSPHRLAANTGELFF. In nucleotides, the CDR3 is TGTGCCAGCAGCCCCCACCGACTAGCGGCAAACACCGGGGAGCTGTTTTTT.

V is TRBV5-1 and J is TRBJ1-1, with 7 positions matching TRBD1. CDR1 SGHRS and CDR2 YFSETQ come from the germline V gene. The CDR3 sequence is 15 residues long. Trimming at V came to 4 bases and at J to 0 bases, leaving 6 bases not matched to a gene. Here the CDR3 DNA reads TGCGCCAGCAGCCGGGGGGACAGCTTGAACACTGAAGCTTTCTTT. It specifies CASSRGDSLNTEAFF.

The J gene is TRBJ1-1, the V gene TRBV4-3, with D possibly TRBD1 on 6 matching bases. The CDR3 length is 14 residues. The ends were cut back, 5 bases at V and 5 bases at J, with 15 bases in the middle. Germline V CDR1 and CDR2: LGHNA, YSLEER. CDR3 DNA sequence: TGCGCCAGCAGCTCCGGGCCGGGGGCGACTGAAGCTTTCTTT. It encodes CASSSGPGATEAFF.

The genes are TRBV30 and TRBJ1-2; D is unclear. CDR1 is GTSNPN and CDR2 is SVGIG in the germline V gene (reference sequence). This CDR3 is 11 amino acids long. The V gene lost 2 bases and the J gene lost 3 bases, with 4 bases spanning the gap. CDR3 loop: CAWSLDYGYTF. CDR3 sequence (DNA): TGTGCCTGGAGTTTGGACTATGGCTACACCTTC.

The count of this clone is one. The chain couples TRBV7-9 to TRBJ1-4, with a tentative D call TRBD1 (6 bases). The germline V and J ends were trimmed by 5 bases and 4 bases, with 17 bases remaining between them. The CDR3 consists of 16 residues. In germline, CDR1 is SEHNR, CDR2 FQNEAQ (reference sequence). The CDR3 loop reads CASSPDSYAGNEKLFF. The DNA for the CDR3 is TGTGCCAGCAGCCCGGACAGCTATGCCGGTAATGAAAAACTGTTTTTT.

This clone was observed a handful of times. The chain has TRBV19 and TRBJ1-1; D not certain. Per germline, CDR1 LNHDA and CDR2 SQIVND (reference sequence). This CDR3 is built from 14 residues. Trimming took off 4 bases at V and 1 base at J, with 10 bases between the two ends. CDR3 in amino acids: CASSTQTENTEAFF. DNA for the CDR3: TGTGCCAGTAGTACCCAAACAGAGAACACTGAAGCTTTCTTT.

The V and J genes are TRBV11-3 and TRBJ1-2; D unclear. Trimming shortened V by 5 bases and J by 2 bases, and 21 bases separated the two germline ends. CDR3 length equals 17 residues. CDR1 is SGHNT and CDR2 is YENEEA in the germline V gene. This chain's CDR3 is CASSPRNQEPTNYGYTF. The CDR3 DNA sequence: TGTGCCAGCAGCCCCCGGAATCAAGAACCAACGAACTATGGCTACACCTTC.

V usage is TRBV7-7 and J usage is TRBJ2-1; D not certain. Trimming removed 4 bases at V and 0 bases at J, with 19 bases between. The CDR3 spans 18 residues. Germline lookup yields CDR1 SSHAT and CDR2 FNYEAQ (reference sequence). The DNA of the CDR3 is TGTGCCAGCAGCTCTAGACCGCCCCGAATAAGCTCCTACAATGAGCAGTTCTTC. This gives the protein CASSSRPPRISSYNEQFF.

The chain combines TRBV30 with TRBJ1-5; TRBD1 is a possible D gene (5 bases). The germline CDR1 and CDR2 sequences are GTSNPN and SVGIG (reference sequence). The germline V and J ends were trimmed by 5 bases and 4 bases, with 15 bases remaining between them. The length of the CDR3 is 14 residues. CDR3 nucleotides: TGTGCCTGGGGCGTCGCAGGGTTAAATCAGCCCCAGCATTTT. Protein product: CAWGVAGLNQPQHF. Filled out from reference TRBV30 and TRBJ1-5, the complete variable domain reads SQTIHQWPATLVQPVGSPLSLECTVEGTSNPNLYWYRQAAGRGLQLLFYSVGIGQISSEVPQNLSASRPQDRQFILSSKKLLLSDSGFYLCAWGVAGLNQPQHFGDGTRLSIL.

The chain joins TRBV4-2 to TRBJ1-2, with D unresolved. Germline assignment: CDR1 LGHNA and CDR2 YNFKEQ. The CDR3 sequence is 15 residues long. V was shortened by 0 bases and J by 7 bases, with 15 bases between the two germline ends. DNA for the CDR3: TGTGCCAGCAGCCAAGATTCGGTCGGGCAGAGTGGCTACACCTTC. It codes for CASSQDSVGQSGYTF.

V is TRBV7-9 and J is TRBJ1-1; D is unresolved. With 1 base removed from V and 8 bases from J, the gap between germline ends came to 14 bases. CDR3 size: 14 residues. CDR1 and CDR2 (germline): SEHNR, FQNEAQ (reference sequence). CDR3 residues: CASSLDGFRTEAFF. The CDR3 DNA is TGTGCCAGCAGCTTAGACGGCTTTAGGACGGAAGCTTTCTTT.